These T cell receptor beta chains were read from a single sample in a study of graft-versus-host responses after intestinal transplantation. Data came from immunoSEQ multiplex PCR; TCRdb stores just in-frame clones and leaves some out. The data contain 100,000 to 110,000 clones, more than 85% of them seen just once; the ten biggest clones take up about 0.93%. Their specific antigens are unknown. The specimen comprised unstimulated CD4+ T cells sorted from spleen or lymph node cells, sampled before transplant. These receptors all come from a human donor who was the organ donor for an intestinal transplant. CDR3s include the opening cysteine and the closing phenylalanine or tryptophan. D genes are given only for firm matches. For some rows the clone size is stated as once, few or many, or as a class when expanded; others skip it.

V gene	J gene	D gene	clone size	CDR3 protein	CDR3 DNA
TRBV2	TRBJ1-6	TRBD1	.	CASRDRGDVSPLHF	TGTGCCAGCAGAGACAGGGGGGATGTTTCACCCCTCCACTTT
TRBV10-3	TRBJ2-1	TRBD2	.	CAISLTSGDVLLRDSEQFF	TGTGCCATCAGCCTGACTAGCGGGGATGTACTCCTCCGGGACAGTGAGCAGTTCTTC
TRBV7-9	TRBJ1-2	.	.	CASSLAANYGYTF	TGTGCCAGCAGCTTAGCAGCAAACTATGGCTACACCTTC
TRBV6-1	TRBJ2-7	TRBD1	.	CASTAAQGVVEQYF	TGTGCCAGCACCGCCGCCCAGGGGGTCGTCGAGCAGTACTTC
TRBV5-6	TRBJ1-2	.	.	CASRYSGRGYTF	TGTGCCAGCAGATACAGTGGCCGAGGCTACACCTTC
TRBV6-1	TRBJ2-7	.	.	CASSGGNGAEQYF	TGTGCCAGCAGTGGAGGGAACGGGGCCGAGCAGTACTTC
TRBV7-3	TRBJ1-6	TRBD1	.	CASSSGQGGSPLHF	TGTGCCAGCAGCTCGGGACAGGGGGGCTCACCCCTCCACTTT
TRBV29-1	TRBJ1-2	.	.	CSVLTPGDYGYTF	TGCAGCGTCCTGACCCCAGGAGACTATGGCTACACCTTC
TRBV7-9	TRBJ2-2	.	.	CASSQGPGTGELFF	TGTGCCAGCAGCCAGGGACCGGGCACCGGGGAGCTGTTTTTT
TRBV7-3	TRBJ1-2	.	.	CASSAPLQVLYGYTF	TGTGCCAGCAGCGCCCCACTACAGGTTCTCTATGGCTACACCTTC
TRBV10-3	TRBJ1-3	.	.	CAISLPGGSSGNTIYF	TGTGCCATCAGCCTCCCCGGTGGGTCATCTGGAAACACCATATATTTT
TRBV5-1	TRBJ1-2	.	once	CASSLVPGWAGYTF	TGCGCCAGCAGCTTGGTGCCGGGGTGGGCTGGCTACACCTTC
TRBV2	TRBJ1-2	TRBD1	.	CASTGTMDRAKGGYTF	TGTGCCAGCACCGGGACCATGGACAGGGCGAAAGGTGGCTACACCTTC
TRBV2	TRBJ2-3	.	.	CASRIGTDTQYF	TGTGCCAGCAGAATAGGGACAGATACGCAGTATTTT
TRBV10-2	TRBJ1-1	.	.	CASSVAGKPSEAFF	TGCGCCAGCAGTGTGGCAGGGAAGCCCTCTGAAGCTTTCTTT
TRBV30	TRBJ2-5	TRBD2	.	CAWSAGGFTQYF	TGTGCCTGGAGTGCGGGGGGATTCACCCAGTACTTC
TRBV7-8	TRBJ1-2	.	.	CASSLASTGAGYTF	TGTGCCAGCAGCTTAGCGTCGACTGGGGCAGGCTACACCTTC
TRBV9	TRBJ2-5	.	.	CASSVSLLETQYF	TGTGCCAGCAGCGTAAGCCTTCTAGAGACCCAGTACTTC
TRBV28	TRBJ1-2	TRBD1	.	CASSKRGQGILSYGYTF	TGTGCCAGCAGCAAAAGGGGACAGGGGATCCTGAGCTATGGCTACACCTTC
TRBV6-5	TRBJ2-7	TRBD1	many	CASSATRDRGYEQYF	TGTGCCAGCAGTGCCACCCGGGACAGGGGGTACGAGCAGTACTTC
TRBV9	TRBJ2-7	.	.	CASSVGQGPLYEQYF	TGTGCCAGCAGCGTGGGCCAGGGGCCACTCTACGAGCAGTACTTC
TRBV5-1	TRBJ2-3	.	.	CASSWSERSSTDTQYF	TGCGCCAGCAGCTGGTCAGAGAGATCTAGCACAGATACGCAGTATTTT
TRBV4-1	TRBJ1-1	.	once	CASSQGRPSGNTEAFF	TGCGCCAGCAGCCAAGGTAGGCCCAGCGGGAACACTGAAGCTTTCTTT
TRBV5-6	TRBJ1-1	TRBD1	.	CASSQRTGRTEAFF	TGTGCCAGCAGCCAAAGGACAGGGCGAACTGAAGCTTTCTTT
TRBV2	TRBJ2-1	.	.	CASRAFHEQFF	TGTGCCAGCAGAGCCTTCCATGAGCAGTTCTTC
TRBV4-1	TRBJ2-1	.	.	CASSQELRGGRDEQFF	TGCGCCAGCAGCCAAGAACTCAGAGGGGGTCGGGATGAGCAGTTCTTC
TRBV18	TRBJ2-6	TRBD2	few	CASSVGLAGLGANVLTF	TGTGCCAGCTCAGTGGGACTAGCGGGTCTTGGGGCCAACGTCCTGACTTTC
TRBV7-6	TRBJ1-4	.	.	CASSLSLATNEKLFF	TGTGCCAGCAGCCTTAGTTTAGCAACTAATGAAAAACTGTTTTTT
TRBV5-1	TRBJ2-2	TRBD2	.	CASSSTTSGGKNTGELFF	TGCGCCAGCAGTTCAACGACTAGCGGGGGGAAGAACACCGGGGAGCTGTTTTTT
TRBV30	TRBJ1-3	.	.	CAWRSGQAGNTIYF	TGTGCCTGGAGGTCCGGGCAGGCTGGAAACACCATATATTTT
TRBV19	TRBJ1-6	.	few	CASSIGNLNSPLHF	TGTGCCAGTAGTATAGGCAACCTTAATTCACCCCTCCACTTT
TRBV28	TRBJ2-7	.	.	CASSFYPGEQYF	TGTGCCAGCAGTTTTTACCCCGGCGAGCAGTACTTC
TRBV7-3	TRBJ1-5	.	.	CASSSKGYSNQPQHF	TGTGCCAGCAGCTCGAAGGGCTATAGCAATCAGCCCCAGCATTTT
TRBV7-2	TRBJ1-5	.	.	CASSLFGGRGMAQPQHF	TGTGCCAGCAGCTTATTCGGGGGCAGGGGTATGGCGCAGCCCCAGCATTTT
TRBV5-4	TRBJ2-5	.	.	CASSTTGGTDLSHLVGQYF	TGTGCCAGCAGCACTACGGGAGGGACAGACCTATCTCATCTAGTCGGGCAGTACTTC
TRBV2	TRBJ2-7	TRBD2	.	CASSASGGAYEQYF	TGTGCCAGCAGTGCTAGCGGGGGGGCCTACGAGCAGTACTTC
TRBV30	TRBJ2-7	TRBD1	.	CAWSWDRANEQYF	TGTGCCTGGAGTTGGGACAGGGCGAACGAGCAGTACTTC
TRBV7-9	TRBJ2-3	.	.	CASSLPGKGGLLTDTQYF	TGTGCCAGCAGCTTACCGGGAAAGGGGGGACTACTCACAGATACGCAGTATTTT
TRBV5-6	TRBJ2-2	TRBD2	.	CASSLGGGNTGELFF	TGTGCCAGCAGCTTGGGCGGGGGGAACACCGGGGAGCTGTTTTTT
TRBV28	TRBJ1-1	.	.	CASSGRTAMNTEAFF	TGTGCCAGCAGTGGGCGGACAGCTATGAACACTGAAGCTTTCTTT
TRBV6-1	TRBJ1-1	.	.	CASSEKAENTEAFF	TGTGCCAGCAGTGAAAAGGCGGAGAACACTGAAGCTTTCTTT
TRBV28	TRBJ1-6	.	.	CACRPYANSPLHF	TGTGCCTGCAGGCCCTATGCTAATTCACCCCTCCACTTT
TRBV2	TRBJ1-1	TRBD1	.	CASNFDRGDTEAFF	TGTGCCAGCAACTTCGACAGGGGGGACACTGAAGCTTTCTTT
TRBV11-2	TRBJ1-2	.	.	CASSLLETGNYGYTF	TGTGCCAGCAGCTTACTCGAGACTGGGAACTATGGCTACACCTTC
TRBV11-3	TRBJ2-2	.	few	CASSPGIGELFF	TGTGCCAGCAGCCCCGGAATCGGGGAGCTGTTTTTT
TRBV5-1	TRBJ1-4	.	.	CASSLDFGGYNEKLFF	TGCGCCAGCAGCTTGGATTTTGGGGGCTATAATGAAAAACTGTTTTTT
TRBV28	TRBJ2-5	.	.	CASSPPNSRLNFGQYF	TGTGCCAGCAGTCCCCCGAACTCTCGCCTCAACTTCGGGCAGTACTTC
TRBV19	TRBJ1-3	.	few	CASSQQRSGNTIYF	TGTGCCAGTAGCCAACAGAGGTCTGGAAACACCATATATTTT
TRBV18	TRBJ1-2	.	few	CASSPMGEAGYGYTF	TGTGCCAGCTCACCAATGGGGGAAGCGGGCTATGGCTACACCTTC
TRBV25-1	TRBJ2-7	.	few	CASSDGARRQYF	TGTGCCAGCAGTGACGGAGCTCGGCGGCAGTACTTC
TRBV27	TRBJ2-3	.	.	CASRSLTGADTQYF	TGTGCCAGCAGATCCCTCACGGGGGCAGATACGCAGTATTTT
TRBV11-2	TRBJ2-7	.	.	CASSLGSGVSYEQYF	TGTGCCAGCAGCTTAGGTTCAGGCGTCTCCTACGAGCAGTACTTC
TRBV7-9	TRBJ2-5	TRBD2	once	CASSVDSGAETQYF	TGTGCCAGCAGCGTAGATAGCGGGGCTGAGACCCAGTACTTC
TRBV10-2	TRBJ2-3	.	.	CASSEFGRISTDTQYF	TGCGCCAGCAGTGAGTTTGGGCGGATAAGCACAGATACGCAGTATTTT
TRBV5-6	TRBJ1-6	.	.	CASSLRGTRSSSYNSPLHF	TGTGCCAGCAGCTTGCGGGGGACCCGCTCGAGCTCCTATAATTCACCCCTCCACTTT